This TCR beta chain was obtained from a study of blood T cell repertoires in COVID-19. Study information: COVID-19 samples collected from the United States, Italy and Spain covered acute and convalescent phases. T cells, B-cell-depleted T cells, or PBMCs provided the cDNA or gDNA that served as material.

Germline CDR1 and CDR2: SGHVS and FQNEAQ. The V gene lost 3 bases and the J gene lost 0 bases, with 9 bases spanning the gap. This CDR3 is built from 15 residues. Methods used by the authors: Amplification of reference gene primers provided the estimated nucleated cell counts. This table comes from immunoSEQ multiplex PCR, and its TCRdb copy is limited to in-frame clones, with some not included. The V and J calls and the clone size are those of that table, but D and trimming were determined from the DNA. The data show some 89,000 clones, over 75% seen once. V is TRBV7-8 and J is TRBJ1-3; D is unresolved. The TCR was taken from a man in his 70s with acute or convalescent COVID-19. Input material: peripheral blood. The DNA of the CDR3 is TGTGCCAGCAGCTTGAGCTGGAGCTCTGGAAACACCATATATTTT. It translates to CASSLSWSSGNTIYF.